This T cell receptor beta chain was recorded in a study of blood T cell repertoires in COVID-19. In the study overall: Acute-phase and convalescent COVID-19 samples originated in the United States, Italy and Spain. The analysed material was cDNA or gDNA that came from T cells, B-cell-depleted T cells, or PBMCs.

Sequencing was performed with immunoSEQ multiplex PCR; in TCRdb, only in-frame clones are kept and a portion is missing. The sample has just under 350,000 clones; about 86% are singletons. Germline CDR1 reads SGDLS; CDR2 reads YYNGEE. The ends were cut back, 4 bases at V and 3 bases at J, with 11 bases in the middle. This CDR3 contains 13 residues. Sequencing used peripheral blood. The TCR was taken from a young man with active or convalescent COVID-19. The chain combines TRBV9 with TRBJ2-7; D is uncertain. CDR3 nucleotide sequence: TGTGCCAGCAGCTCCCCCTACCACTACGAGCAGTACTTC. Encoded protein: CASSSPYHYEQYF.